This section outlines one T cell receptor (beta chain) sequence together with its context. What it binds is not known. The sample originates from a study of breast tumors, draining lymph nodes, adjacent tissues. Overall study results and limits: Data only fit, rather than demonstrated, lymph node origin of most tumor T cells. Compared with basal-like, luminal-like tumors shared significantly more repertoire with nontumor tissue. Tumor TCR diversity was below lymph nodes but above nontumor tissue.

TCRdb reprocessed the multiplex PCR reads with MiXCR, giving one entry per CDR3 protein. The sample comprises some 200,000 distinct CDR3 sequences, approximately 31% of which are singletons, and around 4.4% rests with the top ten. CDR3 length equals 18 residues. With 5 bases removed from V and 6 bases from J, the gap between germline ends came to 28 bases. Germline loops: CDR1 DFQATT, CDR2 SNEGSKA (reference sequence). Samples came from axillary lymph nodes draining the breast cancer. This clonotype was sampled from a female donor with breast cancer. Some clones in this sample may be carry-over from other donors' samples. Sequencing input: axillary lymph node tissue. The J gene is TRBJ1-4, the V gene TRBV20-1, with D perhaps TRBD1 (5 bases). The CDR3 loop reads CSALQGSSVGGGDEKLFF. In DNA form, the CDR3 reads TGCAGTGCTCTCCAAGGTTCCAGTGTAGGCGGGGGGGATGAAAAACTGTTTTTT.